Sequencing of this T cell receptor (beta chain) was carried out in a study of blood T cells in healthy people across ages (dated by TCRdb to the mid-2010s). As for the study more broadly: In model experiments, roughly one uniquely barcoded TCR beta cDNA molecule per two T cells was captured by template switching. Using deep sequencing normalized with unique cDNA molecular identifiers, the study measured how TCR beta repertoire diversity changes with age. Donors were grouped into four age groups: young (average approximately 15 years), middle-aged (39), aged (about 60) and long-lived (82). To avoid experimental bias, donors of different ages were distributed randomly across sequencing lanes. Two additional independent replicas of 1 million unique cDNA reads from the same blood draw were analyzed for two donors (one aged 18 to 30 and one aged 80 or older). General findings and caveats noted by the study authors: Because profiling used bulk unsorted PBMCs, naive and antigen-experienced compartments could not be compared conclusively. Compared with the aged group, more naive CD4+ T cells, fewer expanded clones and increased TCR diversity were shown by the long-lived group, suggesting age selection. Because the CMV infection status of the donors was unknown, age-related changes in expanded clonotypes may potentially have been confounded. Observed TCR beta diversity correlated strongly with the percentage of naive T cells measured by flow cytometry. Estimates of total diversity based on one million sequenced T cells were regarded as lower bounds and as underestimates. Observed TCR beta diversity per million T cells fell roughly linearly with age, and a significant reduction was already apparent by age roughly 40.

V loses 6 bases, J loses 1 base, and the germline ends lie 12 bases apart. The germline V gene (reference sequence) supplies CDR1 DFQATT and CDR2 SNEGSKA. Including cysteine and phenylalanine, the CDR3 has 14 amino acids. Only the CDR3 part of the read is kept: 42 bases, read in frame from the first base. Notes on this clonotype: Its antigen remains unidentified. Base qualities are not at hand, and no much larger clone is one base apart.

The library was prepared using 5' RACE. The listed sequencing device is Illumina HiSeq 2500. A second PCR of roughly 6 to 12 cycles was run with a J-beta primer mix and a sample-barcoded 5' primer. A template-switch 5' adaptor carrying 12 random nucleotides introduced a unique molecular identifier onto each TCR beta cDNA molecule. At least 2.5 million CDR3-containing paired-end reads were obtained from each sample. First-strand cDNA synthesis was performed from all RNA using the Mint cDNA synthesis kit, with priming by a TRBC-specific oligonucleotide. Following uracil-DNA glycosylase treatment, a first 18-cycle PCR with universal primers M1SS and BC2_uni_R was performed on all cDNA. In the paper's pipeline: For normalization, 1 million high-quality reads were randomly selected from each sample, with every read carrying a distinct molecular identifier. Reads sharing molecular identifiers were discarded rather than binned into consensus sequences. CDR3 identification, clonotype clustering and error correction used MiTCR with a Q25 quality threshold and the strictest error-elimination algorithm. A nonparametric unseen species model with Euler transformation was used to estimate a lower bound on total TCR beta diversity. Starting from the raw public reads, TCRdb applied fastp trimming at Q25, assembled clones with MiXCR and retained in-frame beta chains. One record per CDR3 amino acid sequence lists the most common genes and DNA. In this record, the V and J calls reflect TCRdb's handling and not the investigators' own analysis. The sample table lists about 1.8 million distinct CDR3 sequences, 49% of them with a count of one. The top ten constitute 2.1% of the sample.

Donors were 30 to 45 systemically healthy Caucasian individuals from Russia aged roughly 6 to 100 years. Each donor gave ten milliliters of peripheral blood, drawn into EDTA-treated Vacutainer tubes. Ficoll-Paque density-gradient centrifugation was used to isolate PBMCs, with at least 7 million obtained per sample. Trizol reagent was used to extract total RNA from the PBMCs, yielding at least 5.5 micrograms per sample. The percentages of naive CD45RAhigh/CD27high T cells were determined by flow cytometry on a PBMC aliquot from every donor. The source is a woman between 40 and 50 years old in good health. The sample comprised blood. The chain employs TRBV20-1 and TRBJ2-2; the D region may be TRBD1 or TRBD2, each matching 5 bases equally. In nucleotides, the sequence is TGCAGTGCCTTTGGGGACGGGAACACCGGGGAGCTGTTTTTT. Protein translation: CSAFGDGNTGELFF.